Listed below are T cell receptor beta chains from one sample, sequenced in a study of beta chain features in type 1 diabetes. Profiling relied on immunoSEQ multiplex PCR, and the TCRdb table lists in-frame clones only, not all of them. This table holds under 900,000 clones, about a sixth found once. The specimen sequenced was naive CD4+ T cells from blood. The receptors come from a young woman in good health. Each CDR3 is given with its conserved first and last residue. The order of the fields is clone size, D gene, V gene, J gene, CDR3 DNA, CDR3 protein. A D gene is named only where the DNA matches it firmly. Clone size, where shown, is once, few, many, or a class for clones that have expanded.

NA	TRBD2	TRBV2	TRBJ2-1	TGTGCCAGCAGGCATAGCGGGAGGGCCCACAATGAGCAGTTCTTC	CASRHSGRAHNEQFF
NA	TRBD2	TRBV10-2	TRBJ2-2	TGCGCCAGCAGTAAATTGGGACTAGACACCGGGGAGCTGTTTTTT	CASSKLGLDTGELFF
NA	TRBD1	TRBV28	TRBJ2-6	TGTGCCAGCAGTTTCAGGGGGATGCCTGGGGCCAACGTCCTGACTTTC	CASSFRGMPGANVLTF
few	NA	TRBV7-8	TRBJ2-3	TGTGCCAGCAGCTTAGCTTTTAGCACAGATACGCAGTATTTT	CASSLAFSTDTQYF
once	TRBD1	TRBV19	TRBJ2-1	TGTGCCAGTAGTATGGACAGGGGGCACATCTCCTACAATGAGCAGTTCTTC	CASSMDRGHISYNEQFF
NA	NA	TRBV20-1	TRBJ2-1	TGCAGTGCTAGAAATGAGCAGTTCTTC	CSARNEQFF
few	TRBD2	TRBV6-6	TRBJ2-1	TGTGCCAGCGGGAGACTAGCCGGTTCCTACAATGAGCAGTTCTTC	CASGRLAGSYNEQFF
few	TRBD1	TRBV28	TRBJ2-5	TGTGCCAGCAGTTTAGAGACAGGGGGAGTGGGGACCCAGTACTTC	CASSLETGGVGTQYF
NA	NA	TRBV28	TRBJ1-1	TGTGCCAGCAGTCTCCTGACCGGGGGGGCTTTCTTT	CASSLLTGGAFF
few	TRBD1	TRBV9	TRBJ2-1	TGTGCCAGCAGCGTCGGAGGGGACAGGCTTAATGAGCAGTTCTTC	CASSVGGDRLNEQFF
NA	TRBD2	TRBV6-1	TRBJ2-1	TGTGCCACCCTGGGAAATAAAGCGGGAAACAATGAGCAGTTCTTC	CATLGNKAGNNEQFF
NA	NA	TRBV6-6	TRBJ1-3	TGTGCCACCTTCACACGAGGAAACACCATATATTTT	CATFTRGNTIYF
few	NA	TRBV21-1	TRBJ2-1	TGTGCCAGCAGCAAAGCTGAGCGTTCTCCCAATGAGCAGTTCTTC	CASSKAERSPNEQFF
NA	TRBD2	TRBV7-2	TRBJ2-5	TGTGCCAGCAGCGGACTAGCGGGAGGGCTCTTAGAGACCCAGTACTTC	CASSGLAGGLLETQYF
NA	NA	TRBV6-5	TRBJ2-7	TGTGCCAGCAGTTACTCTAGCGGCCAACCCTACGAGCAGTACTTC	CASSYSSGQPYEQYF
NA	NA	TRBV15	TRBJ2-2	TGTGCCACCAGCGCTGGAACAGGGACGAACACCGGGGAGCTGTTTTTT	CATSAGTGTNTGELFF
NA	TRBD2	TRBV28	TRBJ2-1	TGTGCCAGCAGACGACCCGGGACTAGCGGCTACAATGAGCAGTTCTTC	CASRRPGTSGYNEQFF
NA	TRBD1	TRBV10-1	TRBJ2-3	TGCGCCAGCAGTGAGCCGGGACAGGGCACAGATACGCAGTATTTT	CASSEPGQGTDTQYF
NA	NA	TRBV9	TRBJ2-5	TGTGCCAGCAGCGTAGGATCCGGAGGTAGTATCTCAGAGACCCAGTACTTC	CASSVGSGGSISETQYF
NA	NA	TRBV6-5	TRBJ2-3	TGTGCCAGCAGTTACACAGGGCGCACAGATACGCAGTATTTT	CASSYTGRTDTQYF
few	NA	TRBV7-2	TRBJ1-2	TGTGCCAGCAGCTTAGAGCGAGGGTTTGGCTACACCTTC	CASSLERGFGYTF
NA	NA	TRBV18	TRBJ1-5	TGTGCCAGCTCACTCGGGAGGGATCAGCCCCAGCATTTT	CASSLGRDQPQHF
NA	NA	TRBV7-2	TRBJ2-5	TGTGCCAGCAGCACCTTATCAAGTGCCAGGGAGACCCAGTACTTC	CASSTLSSARETQYF
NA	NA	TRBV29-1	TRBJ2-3	TGCAGCGTTATTGCCGGCCCAACAGATACGCAGTATTTT	CSVIAGPTDTQYF
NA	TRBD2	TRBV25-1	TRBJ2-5	TGTGCCAGCACACGCCGGAGCCAAAGCGGGAGGGAGACCCAGTACTTC	CASTRRSQSGRETQYF
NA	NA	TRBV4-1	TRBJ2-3	TGCGCCAGCAGCCCGCTAGTCGGGCTAGCGCCTAGCACAGATACGCAGTATTTT	CASSPLVGLAPSTDTQYF
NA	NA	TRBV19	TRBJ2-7	TGTGCCAGTAGTATAGATGCGGGGGCGGCCTACGAGCAGTACTTC	CASSIDAGAAYEQYF
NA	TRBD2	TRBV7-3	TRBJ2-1	TGTGCCAGCGCGAGCGGGGGAACCTACAATGAGCAGTTCTTC	CASASGGTYNEQFF
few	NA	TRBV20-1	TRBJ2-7	TGCAGTGCTTTTGGGCGCTACGAGCAGTACTTC	CSAFGRYEQYF
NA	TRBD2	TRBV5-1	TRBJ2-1	TGCGCCAGCAGCCGTAAGCCTAGCGGGATGGCCAATGAGCAGTTCTTC	CASSRKPSGMANEQFF
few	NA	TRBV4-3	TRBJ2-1	TGCGCCAGCAGCCAAGAGGCCTTTTTCTTCGGGGTTTACGGTGAGCAGTTCTTC	CASSQEAFFFGVYGEQFF
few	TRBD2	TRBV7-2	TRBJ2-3	TGTGCCAGCAGCTTAGAGGGACTAGCGGACCAGGGCCCGTATTTT	CASSLEGLADQGPYF
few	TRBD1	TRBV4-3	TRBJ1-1	TGCGCCAGCAGCCAAGACGGCAGGGGGGGGATGAACACTGAAGCTTTCTTT	CASSQDGRGGMNTEAFF
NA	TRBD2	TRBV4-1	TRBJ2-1	TGCGCCAGCAGCCAGGCGGGAGGGCCATTGAATGAGCAGTTCTTC	CASSQAGGPLNEQFF
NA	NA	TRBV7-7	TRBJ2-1	TGTGCTAGCAGCCCCGCGTTGGGGGACTTTTATGAGCAGTTCTTC	CASSPALGDFYEQFF
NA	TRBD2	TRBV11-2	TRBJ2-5	TGTGCCAGCACCAACTTAGAGGTCTGGAGCGGGAGTGAAGAGACCCAGTACTTC	CASTNLEVWSGSEETQYF
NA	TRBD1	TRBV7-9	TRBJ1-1	TGTGCCAGCAGCTTATTGAGGGGACAGCCGAACACTGAAGCTTTCTTT	CASSLLRGQPNTEAFF